The 31 T cell receptor beta chains presented below share a single source sample, sequenced in a study of T cells in Graves' hyperthyroidism and ophthalmopathy (dated by TCRdb to about 2019). Libraries were built with multiplex PCR. The sequencer listed for this sample is Illumina HiSeq 2000. TCR beta CDR3 regions were amplified from RNA transcripts. The TCR CDR3 was subjected to a first round of RT-PCR using the HTBI primer set and the Qiagen OneStep RT-PCR kit. Using fastp trimming at Q25 and MiXCR clonotype assembly, TCRdb reanalyzed the public sequencing data and kept in-frame beta chains. Rows merge per CDR3 protein into single entries with the most common DNA and genes. For this sample there are around 600,000 distinct CDR3 sequences; roughly 45% appear just once. The ten largest clones add up to approximately 6.8% of the sample. The material sequenced was peripheral blood or thyroid tissue (not recorded which). The receptors come from an adult man with Graves' disease, either hyperthyroidism or ophthalmopathy (not recorded which).

The rearrangement joins TRBV10-3 to TRBJ1-4; 7 nucleotides match TRBD1. The junction had 5 bases not matched to a gene; V was cut back by 4 bases and J by 0 bases. Germline values: CDR1 ENHRY, CDR2 SYGVKD. The CDR3 runs 16 residues. CDR3 bases: TGTGCCATCAGTGGCCCACAGGGGTCAACTAATGAAAAACTGTTTTTT. Translated, it gives CAISGPQGSTNEKLFF.

This clonotype has only a few counts. A read error may produce the germline difference seen at one junction end. V is TRBV10-3 and J is TRBJ1-6; 7 nucleotides line up with TRBD1. The CDR3 is made up of 17 amino acids. The germline V gene has CDR1 ENHRY and CDR2 SYGVKD. CDR3 nucleotides: TGTGCCAGCAGTCACACTTCCGGACAGGATTATAATTCACCCCTCCACTTT. The encoded protein is CASSHTSGQDYNSPLHF.

The CDR3 loop is CASSTGTGSSYNSPLHF. The CDR3 DNA sequence: TGTGCCAGCAGCACAGGGACAGGAAGCTCCTATAATTCACCCCTCCACTTT. The V and J genes are TRBV9 and TRBJ1-6; 8 bases are a match to TRBD1. Germline loops: CDR1 SGDLS, CDR2 YYNGEE. The V gene end was trimmed by 4 bases and the J gene end by 0 bases; junction bases not matched to a gene: 6. The CDR3 totals 17 residues.

This clonotype was observed a handful of times. The V call is TRBV4-2, the J call TRBJ1-5; tentative D call: TRBD1 (5 bases). V shed 0 bases and J shed 5 bases, with 14 bases lying between them. CDR3 length: 16 amino acids. Germline V gene lookup returns CDR1 LGHNA and CDR2 YNFKEQ. In DNA form, the CDR3 reads TGTGCCAGCAGCCAAGAGCTAGGGCAGGGATATCAGCCCCAGCATTTT. This translates into CASSQELGQGYQPQHF.

This clonotype has a count of ten or more. This rearrangement joins TRBV10-3 to TRBJ2-5; no reliable D call. Per the germline V gene, CDR1 is ENHRY and CDR2 is SYGVKD. The CDR3 sequence is 13 residues long. The V gene lost 0 bases and the J gene lost 5 bases, with 7 bases spanning the gap. CDR3 loop: CAISESNWETQYF. CDR3 in DNA: TGTGCCATCAGTGAGTCGAACTGGGAGACCCAGTACTTC.

This clonotype came up once. The V gene is TRBV5-1, the J gene TRBJ2-7; D tentatively reads TRBD1 or TRBD2 (5 bases each). Trimming cost V 3 bases and J 5 bases, with 12 bases left between them. This CDR3 contains 13 residues. The germline CDR1 and CDR2 sequences are SGHRS and YFSETQ. The CDR3 DNA is TGCGCCAGCAGCTCCCGGGGCATCGACGAGCAGTACTTC. Translating gives CASSSRGIDEQYF.

This clonotype was found many times. The V and J genes are TRBV10-3 and TRBJ1-1; TRBD1 is a possible D gene (5 bases). V shed 6 bases and J shed 4 bases, with 9 bases lying between them. CDR1 ENHRY and CDR2 SYGVKD come from the germline V gene. The CDR3 extends over 12 amino acids. DNA of the CDR3: TGTGCCATCAGCGGGGCGAGCACTGAAGCTTTCTTT. This gives the protein CAISGASTEAFF.

The table lists this clonotype with a count of one. Its ends do not fully match the called genes, so a read error is possible. DNA of the CDR3: TGCAATGCTAGAGCCTGGGGGGGAGGGGGCCATCATCAGCCCCAGCATTTT. Translation gives CNARAWGGGGHHQPQHF. V gene TRBV20-1 combines with J gene TRBJ1-5, with 7 bases that match TRBD1. Germline assignment: CDR1 DFQATT and CDR2 SNEGSKA (reference sequence). CDR3 length equals 17 residues.

To note about this clonotype: This may come from a read error, since a much larger clone is one base off. The chain links TRBV2 to TRBJ2-7, with TRBD2 identical over 9 bases. Germline V gene sequence: CDR1 SNHLY, CDR2 FYNNEI. The V segment lost 7 bases and the J segment 9 bases; nucleotides outside the gene matches: 7. This CDR3 is 12 amino acids long. The CDR3 nucleotides read TGTGCCAGCACTAGCGGGGTCAACGGGCAGTACTTC. It specifies CASTSGVNGQYF.

In its sample, this clonotype was seen a few times. The chain recombines TRBV7-2 with TRBJ1-2; a possible D gene is TRBD1 (6 bases). This CDR3 has 14 amino acids. Germline CDR1 reads SGHTA; CDR2 reads FQGNSA. Trimming shortened V by 2 bases and J by 4 bases, and 11 bases separated the two germline ends. The CDR3 reads CASSLMGASYGYTF. CDR3 DNA: TGTGCCAGCAGCTTAATGGGGGCGTCCTATGGCTACACCTTC. Drawing the rest from reference TRBV7-2 and TRBJ1-2, the complete variable domain is GAGVSQSPSNKVTEKGKDVELRCDPISGHTALYWYRQSLGQGLEFLIYFQGNSAPDKSGLPSDRFSAERTGGSVSTLTIQRTQQEDSAVYLCASSLMGASYGYTFGSGTRLTVV.

The table lists this clonotype with a few counts. The chain joins TRBV5-1 to TRBJ1-4; a weak D match, TRBD1 (5 bases). This CDR3 has 13 residues. Germline V gene data show CDR1 as SGHRS and CDR2 as YFSETQ. Trimming cost V 5 bases and J 6 bases, with 11 bases left between them. CDR3 DNA: TGCGCCAGCAGGGAGGAGGGGTATGAAAAACTGTTTTTT. Residues: CASREEGYEKLFF.

This clonotype was seen only a few times. The chain employs TRBV5-1 and TRBJ2-6; weak D call: TRBD2 (6 bases). Germline values: CDR1 SGHRS, CDR2 YFSETQ. The CDR3 runs 17 residues. Trimming stripped 0 bases from V and 0 bases from J, with 10 bases between. The CDR3 region has the DNA TGCGCCAGCAGCTTGGCCTGGACTATCTCTGGGGCCAACGTCCTGACTTTC. Amino acids: CASSLAWTISGANVLTF.

In this sample, this clonotype turned up many times. The junction departs from the called germline gene at one end, perhaps through a read error. The chain has TRBV10-3 and TRBJ2-7, with no clear D. This CDR3 is 13 amino acids long. Per the germline V gene, CDR1 is ENHRY and CDR2 is SYGVKD. The CDR3 is CASSYGLSYEQYF. The CDR3 DNA reads as TGTGCCAGCAGTTACGGGTTGTCCTACGAGCAGTACTTC.

This clonotype was counted only a few times. The chain joins TRBV20-1 to TRBJ1-5; D remains ambiguous. V lost 1 base to trimming and J lost 7 bases, with 14 bases between them. The CDR3 length is 14 residues. The germline CDR1 and CDR2 sequences are DFQATT and SNEGSKA (reference sequence). This CDR3 is CSARGGRVGQPQHF. The CDR3 DNA reads as TGCAGTGCTAGAGGGGGAAGGGTAGGCCAGCCCCAGCATTTT.

Here the CDR3 reads CASSRDSNTGNTIYF. The CDR3 DNA follows: TGTGCCAGCAGTCGGGACAGCAACACTGGAAACACCATATATTTT. The chain recombines TRBV2 with TRBJ1-3; the match to TRBD1 covers 7 bases. J gave up 2 bases and V 5 bases, and 6 bases lay outside the gene matches. Germline V gene data show CDR1 as SNHLY and CDR2 as FYNNEI. The CDR3 is 15 amino acids.

This clonotype was counted between two and nine times. CDR3: CASSVASDEETQYF. The CDR3 region has the DNA TGTGCCAGCAGCGTAGCTAGCGACGAAGAGACCCAGTACTTC. The J gene is TRBJ2-5, the V gene TRBV9; a weak D match, TRBD2 (6 bases). Germline V CDR1 and CDR2: SGDLS, YYNGEE. The V and J ends lost 0 bases and 3 bases respectively, with 9 bases between them. The length of the CDR3 is 14 residues.

The CDR3 DNA reads TGTGCCAGTAGTATAACGCACCGGACTAGCGGGGCGGAACTTCAGTACTTC. Translated, it gives CASSITHRTSGAELQYF. This chain connects TRBV19 to TRBJ2-7; 12 nucleotides agree with TRBD2. The CDR3 is 17 amino acids. Losses at the gene ends were 2 bases for V and 10 bases for J; bases not matched to a gene: 15. Per the germline V gene, CDR1 is LNHDA and CDR2 is SQIVND (reference sequence).

This clonotype has just a few counts. At one of its ends the junction is not consistent with the germline gene, which may arise from a read error. V usage is TRBV5-5 and J usage is TRBJ2-7, with 7 nucleotides matching TRBD2. The CDR3 contains 16 residues. CDR1 is SGHKS, CDR2 YYEKEE, per germline (reference sequence). CDR3 protein: CASSLREGSPTYEQYF. Written as DNA, the CDR3 is TGCGCCAGCAGCTTGAGGGAGGGTTCCCCTACCTACGAGCAGTACTTC.

This clonotype was seen only a few times. This chain uses TRBV10-3 with TRBJ2-7; tentatively, D is TRBD1 (6 bases). V lost 5 bases, J lost 3 bases, and 14 bases lay in between. The CDR3 length is 14 residues. Germline V gene lookup returns CDR1 ENHRY and CDR2 SYGVKD. CDR3 amino acids: CAISTKGVLYEQYF. The CDR3 DNA sequence: TGTGCCATCAGTACGAAGGGGGTCCTCTACGAGCAGTACTTC.

The CDR3 here is CASSELEGLGHTF. The DNA of the CDR3 is TGTGCCAGCAGTGAACTTGAGGGTCTAGGCCACACCTTC. The V and J genes are TRBV7-9 and TRBJ1-2; no clear D. The V end was cut by 6 bases, the J end by 12 bases, with 20 bases between. The CDR3 extends over 13 amino acids. Germline CDR1 reads SEHNR; CDR2 reads FQNEAQ (reference sequence). The whole variable domain, filled in from reference TRBV7-9 and TRBJ1-2, reads DTGVSQNPRHKITKRGQNVTFRCDPISEHNRLYWYRQTLGQGPEFLTYFQNEAQLEKSRLLSDRFSAERPKGSFSTLEIQRTEQGDSAMYLCASSELEGLGHTFGSGTRLTVV.

This clonotype was seen more than once but under ten times. This chain connects TRBV24-1 to TRBJ1-5; TRBD1 matches at 8 bases. The CDR3 length is 14 residues. CDR1 KGHDR and CDR2 SFDVKD come from the germline V gene. The V segment lost 9 bases and the J segment 4 bases; nucleotides outside the gene matches: 7. The CDR3 is CATATGAGNQPQHF. The CDR3 DNA is TGTGCCACCGCGACAGGGGCTGGAAATCAGCCCCAGCATTTT.

The J gene is TRBJ2-5, the V gene TRBV25-1, with a weak D call TRBD2 (5 bases). Trimming stripped 6 bases from V and 2 bases from J, with 13 bases between. Germline lookup yields CDR1 MGHDK and CDR2 SYGVNS. The CDR3 spans 14 residues. In DNA form, the CDR3 reads TGTGCCAGCAGCGTTGAGGGTATTCAAGAGACCCAGTACTTC. As protein: CASSVEGIQETQYF.

CDR3 sequence reads: CASSLSEMNTGELFF. The CDR3 DNA sequence: TGTGCCAGCAGCCTTTCTGAAATGAACACCGGGGAGCTGTTTTTT. This chain connects TRBV7-9 to TRBJ2-2; D is unclear. Germline lookup yields CDR1 SEHNR and CDR2 FQNEAQ (reference sequence). This CDR3 spans 15 amino acids. Trimming removed 5 bases at V and 1 base at J, with 11 bases between.

This clonotype occurred a few times. V is TRBV19 and J is TRBJ2-7, with TRBD1 matching over 9 bases. The CDR3 totals 15 residues. Germline V gene sequence: CDR1 LNHDA, CDR2 SQIVND (reference sequence). The trim removed 5 bases at V and 3 bases at J, leaving 8 bases unmatched. The DNA of the CDR3 is TGTGCCAGTAGTTTTTCCGGGACAGGGCTCTACGAGCAGTACTTC. Its translation is CASSFSGTGLYEQYF.

V is TRBV2 and J is TRBJ1-2; D gene uncertain. The germline V and J ends were trimmed by 4 bases and 6 bases, with 12 bases remaining between them. This CDR3 has 13 amino acids. CDR1 is SNHLY and CDR2 is FYNNEI in the germline V gene. The CDR3 region is CASSAVHRDGYTF. The CDR3 DNA reads as TGTGCCAGCAGTGCTGTCCATCGTGATGGCTACACCTTC.

This clonotype was seen only once. The rearrangement uses TRBV25-1 and TRBJ2-5; D is possibly TRBD1 (6 bases). From germline, CDR1 is MGHDK and CDR2 SYGVNS. Between the trimmed V and J ends, which lost 8 bases and 1 base, there was a span of 14 bases. The CDR3 covers 14 residues. CDR3 loop: CASVADRLQETQYF. In DNA form, the CDR3 reads TGTGCCAGCGTGGCGGACAGACTCCAAGAGACCCAGTACTTC.

Ten or more counts support this clonotype. The chain links TRBV7-9 to TRBJ1-6; TRBD1 matches 8 bases. Germline CDR1 and CDR2: SEHNR and FQNEAQ (reference sequence). CDR3 length equals 16 residues. The V gene end was trimmed by 0 bases and the J gene end by 7 bases; junction bases not matched to a gene: 5. CDR3: CASSLAAGTGNSPLHF. The DNA for the CDR3 is TGTGCCAGCAGCTTAGCCGCCGGGACAGGCAATTCACCCCTCCACTTT.

This clonotype came up many times. This rearrangement joins TRBV29-1 to TRBJ1-4; no clear D gene. This CDR3 has 14 amino acids. Deletions cut 4 bases from V and 0 bases from J, with 9 bases between. The germline CDR1 and CDR2 sequences are SQVTM and ANQGSEA. CDR3 sequence reads: CSVAVGSTNEKLFF. The CDR3 nucleotides read TGCAGCGTTGCTGTCGGGTCAACTAATGAAAAACTGTTTTTT.

This clonotype appeared once. J is TRBJ2-5 and V is TRBV6-6; 12 bases agree with TRBD2. Germline values: CDR1 MNHNY, CDR2 SVGAGI (reference sequence). V shed 4 bases, J shed 2 bases, and the junction held 8 bases outside the gene matches. The CDR3 runs to 17 residues. DNA of the CDR3: TGTGCCAGCAGTTCCCGACTAGCGGGAGTGACGCAAGAGACCCAGTACTTC. It is translated as CASSSRLAGVTQETQYF.

This clonotype was found a few times. The V call is TRBV6-1, the J call TRBJ1-5; TRBD1 aligns across 7 bases. The CDR3 covers 15 residues. V lost 5 bases and J lost 6; bases outside the gene matches: 10. Germline V gene sequence: CDR1 MNHNS, CDR2 SASEGT. DNA of the CDR3: TGTGCCAGCAGTTACTCGACAGGGTCCGGTCAGCCCCAGCATTTT. Encoded protein: CASSYSTGSGQPQHF.

This clonotype was picked up many times. Here the CDR3 DNA reads TGCGCCAGCAGCAGCGGGAGTTCGGAGACCCAGTACTTC. Residues: CASSSGSSETQYF. This chain links TRBV10-1 with TRBJ2-5; 8 positions agree with TRBD2. In germline, CDR1 is WNHNN, CDR2 SYGVQD (reference sequence). Trimming removed 6 bases from V and 5 bases from J; junction bases left unmatched: 5. CDR3 size: 13 residues.